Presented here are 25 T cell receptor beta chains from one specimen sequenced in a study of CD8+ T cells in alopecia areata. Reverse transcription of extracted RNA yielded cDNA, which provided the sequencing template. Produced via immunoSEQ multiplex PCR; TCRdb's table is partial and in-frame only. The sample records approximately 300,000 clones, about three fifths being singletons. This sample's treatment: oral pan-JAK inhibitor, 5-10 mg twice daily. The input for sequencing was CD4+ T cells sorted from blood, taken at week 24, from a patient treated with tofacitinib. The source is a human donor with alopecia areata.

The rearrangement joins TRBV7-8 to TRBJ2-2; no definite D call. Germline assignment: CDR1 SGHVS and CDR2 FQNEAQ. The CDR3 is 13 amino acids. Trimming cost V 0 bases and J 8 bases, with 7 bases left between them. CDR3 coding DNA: TGTGCCAGCAGCTTAGCGGTTAATGGGGAGCTGTTTTTT. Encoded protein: CASSLAVNGELFF.

CDR3 in DNA: TGTGCCAGCAGCCCGGACAGGGCTACCTATGGCTACACCTTC. Translated, it gives CASSPDRATYGYTF. J is TRBJ1-2 and V is TRBV27; 8 bases fit TRBD1. The CDR3 is made up of 14 amino acids. Trimming took 6 bases from V and 4 from J; bases not matched to a gene: 7. The germline CDR1 and CDR2 sequences are MNHEY and SMNVEV (reference sequence).

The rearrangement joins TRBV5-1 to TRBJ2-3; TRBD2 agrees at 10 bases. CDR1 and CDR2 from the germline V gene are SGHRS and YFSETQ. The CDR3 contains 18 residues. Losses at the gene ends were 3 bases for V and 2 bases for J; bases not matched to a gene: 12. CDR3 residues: CASSYRESGGAYTDTQYF. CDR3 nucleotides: TGCGCCAGCAGCTACCGAGAAAGCGGGGGGGCCTACACAGATACGCAGTATTTT.

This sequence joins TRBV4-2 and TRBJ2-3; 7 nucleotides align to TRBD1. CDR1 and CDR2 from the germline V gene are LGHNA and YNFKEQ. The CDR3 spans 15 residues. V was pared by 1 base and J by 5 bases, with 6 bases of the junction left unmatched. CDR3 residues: CASSQAVQGVDTQYF. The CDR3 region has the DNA TGTGCCAGCAGCCAAGCAGTTCAGGGGGTAGATACGCAGTATTTT.

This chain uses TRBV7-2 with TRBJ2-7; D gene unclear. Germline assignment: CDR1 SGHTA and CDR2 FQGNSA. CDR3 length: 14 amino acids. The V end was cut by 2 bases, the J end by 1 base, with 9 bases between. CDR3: CASSLLGRSYEQYF. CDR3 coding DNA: TGTGCCAGCAGCTTATTGGGCAGATCCTACGAGCAGTACTTC.

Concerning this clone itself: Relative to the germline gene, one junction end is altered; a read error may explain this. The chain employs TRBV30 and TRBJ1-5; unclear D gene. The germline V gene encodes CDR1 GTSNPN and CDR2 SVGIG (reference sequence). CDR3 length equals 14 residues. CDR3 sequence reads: CAWSSIESSQPQHF. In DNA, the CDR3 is TGTGCCTGGAGTAGTATCGAAAGCAGTCAGCCCCAGCATTTT.

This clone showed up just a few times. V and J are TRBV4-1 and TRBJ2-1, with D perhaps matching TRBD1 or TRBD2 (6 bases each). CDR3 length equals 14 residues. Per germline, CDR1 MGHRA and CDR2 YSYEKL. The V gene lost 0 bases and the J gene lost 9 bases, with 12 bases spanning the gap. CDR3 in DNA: TGCGCCAGCAGCCAAGATACGGGGGCGGCTGAGCAGTTCTTC. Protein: CASSQDTGAAEQFF.

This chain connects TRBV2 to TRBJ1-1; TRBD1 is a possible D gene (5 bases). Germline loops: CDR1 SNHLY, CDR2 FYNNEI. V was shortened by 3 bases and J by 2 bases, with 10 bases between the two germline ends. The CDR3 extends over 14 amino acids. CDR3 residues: CASSEEQGNTEAFF. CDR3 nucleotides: TGTGCCAGCAGTGAGGAGCAGGGAAACACTGAAGCTTTCTTT.

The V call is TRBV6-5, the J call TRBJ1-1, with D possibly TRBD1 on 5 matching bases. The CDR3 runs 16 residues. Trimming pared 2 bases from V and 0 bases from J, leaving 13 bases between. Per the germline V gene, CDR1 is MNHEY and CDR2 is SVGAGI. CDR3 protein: CASSYASWGVNTEAFF. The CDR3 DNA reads TGTGCCAGCAGTTACGCTAGTTGGGGGGTGAACACTGAAGCTTTCTTT.

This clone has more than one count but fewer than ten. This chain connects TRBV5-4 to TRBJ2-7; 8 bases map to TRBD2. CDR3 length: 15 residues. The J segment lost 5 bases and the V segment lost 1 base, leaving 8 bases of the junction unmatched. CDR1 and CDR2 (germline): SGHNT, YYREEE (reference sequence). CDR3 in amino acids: CASSLPGGVYDEQYF. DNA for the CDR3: TGTGCCAGCAGCTTGCCGGGGGGGGTGTACGACGAGCAGTACTTC.

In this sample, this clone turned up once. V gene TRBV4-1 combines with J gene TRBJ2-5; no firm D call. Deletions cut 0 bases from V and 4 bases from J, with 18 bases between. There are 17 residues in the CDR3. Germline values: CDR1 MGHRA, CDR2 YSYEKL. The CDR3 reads CASSQDPTQVALETQYF. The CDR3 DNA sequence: TGCGCCAGCAGCCAAGACCCTACGCAGGTAGCTTTAGAGACCCAGTACTTC.

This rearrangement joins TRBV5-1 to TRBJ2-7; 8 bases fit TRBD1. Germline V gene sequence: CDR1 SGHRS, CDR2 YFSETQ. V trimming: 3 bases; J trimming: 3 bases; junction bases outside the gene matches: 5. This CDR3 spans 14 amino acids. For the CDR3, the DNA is TGCGCCAGCAGCTATACAGGGGGTGTCTACGAGCAGTACTTC. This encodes CASSYTGGVYEQYF.

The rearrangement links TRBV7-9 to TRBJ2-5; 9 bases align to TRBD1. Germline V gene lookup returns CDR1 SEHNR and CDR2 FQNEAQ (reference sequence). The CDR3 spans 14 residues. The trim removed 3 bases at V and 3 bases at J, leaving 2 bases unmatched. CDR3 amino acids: CASSLGTGKETQYF. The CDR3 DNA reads TGTGCCAGCAGCTTGGGGACAGGGAAAGAGACCCAGTACTTC.

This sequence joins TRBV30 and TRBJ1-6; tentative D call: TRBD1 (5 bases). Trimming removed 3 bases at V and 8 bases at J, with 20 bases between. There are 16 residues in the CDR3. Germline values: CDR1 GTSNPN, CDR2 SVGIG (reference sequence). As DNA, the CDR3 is TGTGCCTGGAGGACATCTCTCGGAGTGGGGGATTCACCCCTCCACTTT. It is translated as CAWRTSLGVGDSPLHF.

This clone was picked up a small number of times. CDR3 sequence reads: CASSLTEALDTQYF. Written as DNA, the CDR3 is TGTGCCAGCAGCTTAACGGAGGCCCTAGATACGCAGTATTTT. The chain combines TRBV7-8 with TRBJ2-3; D is possibly TRBD2 (5 bases). Germline values: CDR1 SGHVS, CDR2 FQNEAQ. Trimming removed 2 bases at V and 5 bases at J, with 11 bases between. There are 14 residues in the CDR3.

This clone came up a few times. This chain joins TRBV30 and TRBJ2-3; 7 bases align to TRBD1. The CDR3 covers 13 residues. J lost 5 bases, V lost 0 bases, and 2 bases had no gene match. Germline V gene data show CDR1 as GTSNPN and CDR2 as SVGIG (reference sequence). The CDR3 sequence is CAWSVSGGDTQYF. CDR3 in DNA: TGTGCCTGGAGTGTATCAGGGGGAGATACGCAGTATTTT.

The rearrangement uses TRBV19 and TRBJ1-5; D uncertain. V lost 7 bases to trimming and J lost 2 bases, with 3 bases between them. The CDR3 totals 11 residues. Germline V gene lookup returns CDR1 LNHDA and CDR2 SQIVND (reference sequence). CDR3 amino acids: CASKGNQPQHF. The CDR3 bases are TGTGCCAGTAAAGGCAATCAGCCCCAGCATTTT.

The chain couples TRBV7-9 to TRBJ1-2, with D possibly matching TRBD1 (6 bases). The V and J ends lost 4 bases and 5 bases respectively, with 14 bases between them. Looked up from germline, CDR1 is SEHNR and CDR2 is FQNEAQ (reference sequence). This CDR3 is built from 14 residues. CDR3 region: CASSSGVLAYGYTF. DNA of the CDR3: TGTGCCAGCAGCTCAGGGGTCTTAGCATATGGCTACACCTTC.

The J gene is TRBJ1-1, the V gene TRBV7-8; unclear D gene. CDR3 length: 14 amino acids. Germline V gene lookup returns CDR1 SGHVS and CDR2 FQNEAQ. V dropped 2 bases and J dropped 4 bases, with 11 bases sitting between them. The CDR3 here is CASSLNPTGTEAFF. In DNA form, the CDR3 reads TGTGCCAGCAGCTTAAACCCGACGGGCACTGAAGCTTTCTTT.

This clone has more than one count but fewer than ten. Here the CDR3 reads CSVEKLRGATNEKLFF. The CDR3 DNA sequence: TGCAGCGTTGAAAAACTGAGGGGGGCAACTAATGAAAAACTGTTTTTT. V is TRBV29-1 and J is TRBJ1-4; D perhaps matches TRBD1 (6 bases). V lost 2 bases to trimming and J lost 0 bases, with 13 bases between them. The CDR3 is 16 amino acids. CDR1 and CDR2 (germline): SQVTM, ANQGSEA.

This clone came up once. CDR3 region: CASSPGKDRSTDTQYF. The CDR3 DNA is TGCGCCAGCAGCCCAGGGAAGGACAGGTCCACAGATACGCAGTATTTT. V and J are TRBV4-3 and TRBJ2-3; 7 bases match TRBD1. This CDR3 region has 16 residues. Germline lookup yields CDR1 LGHNA and CDR2 YSLEER. J was trimmed by 2 bases and V by 4 bases; bases with no gene match: 9.

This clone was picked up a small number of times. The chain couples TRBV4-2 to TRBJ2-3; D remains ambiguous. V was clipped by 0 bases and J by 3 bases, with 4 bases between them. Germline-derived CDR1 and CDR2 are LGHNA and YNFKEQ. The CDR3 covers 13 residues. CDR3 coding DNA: TGTGCCAGCAGCCAAGATCTAACAGATACGCAGTATTTT. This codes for CASSQDLTDTQYF.

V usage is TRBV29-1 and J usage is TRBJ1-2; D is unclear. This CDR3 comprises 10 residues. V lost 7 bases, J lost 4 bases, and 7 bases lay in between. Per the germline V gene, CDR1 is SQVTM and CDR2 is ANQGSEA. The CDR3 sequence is CSGGGYGYTF. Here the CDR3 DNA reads TGCAGCGGCGGAGGCTATGGCTACACCTTC.

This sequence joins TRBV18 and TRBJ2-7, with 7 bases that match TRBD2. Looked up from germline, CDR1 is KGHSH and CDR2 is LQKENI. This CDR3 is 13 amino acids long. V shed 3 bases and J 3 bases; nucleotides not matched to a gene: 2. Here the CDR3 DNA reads TGTGCCAGCTCACCCACGGGGGGCTACGAGCAGTACTTC. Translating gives CASSPTGGYEQYF.

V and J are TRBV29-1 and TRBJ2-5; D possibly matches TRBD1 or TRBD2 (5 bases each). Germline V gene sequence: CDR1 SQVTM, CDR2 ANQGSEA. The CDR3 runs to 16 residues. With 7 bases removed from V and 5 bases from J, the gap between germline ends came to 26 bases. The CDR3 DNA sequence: TGCAGCGATCTTACCCCTGTGGGGGTAGCGAAGGAGACCCAGTACTTC. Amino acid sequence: CSDLTPVGVAKETQYF.